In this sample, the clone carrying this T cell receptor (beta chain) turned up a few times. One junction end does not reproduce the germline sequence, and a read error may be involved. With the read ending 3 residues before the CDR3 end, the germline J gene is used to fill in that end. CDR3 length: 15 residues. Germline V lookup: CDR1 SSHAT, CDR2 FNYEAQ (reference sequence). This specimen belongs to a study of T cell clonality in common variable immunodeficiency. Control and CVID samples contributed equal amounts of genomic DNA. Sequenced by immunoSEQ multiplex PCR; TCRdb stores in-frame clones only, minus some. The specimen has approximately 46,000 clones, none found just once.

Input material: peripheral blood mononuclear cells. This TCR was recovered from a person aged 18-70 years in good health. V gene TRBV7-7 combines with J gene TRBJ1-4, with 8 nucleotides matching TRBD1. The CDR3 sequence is CVSCPGDRPQEKLFF. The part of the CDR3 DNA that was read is TGTGTCAGCTGCCCCGGGGACAGGCCCCAGGAAAAA.